The 19 T cell receptor beta chains listed next were all sequenced from one sample in a study of T-cell reconstitution after alpha-beta-depleted transplantation in children. Preparation of the TCRbeta library used unique molecular identifiers. A single record per CDR3 protein comes from TCRdb applying MiXCR to the PCR reads. The sample lists about 490,000 distinct CDR3 sequences; roughly 10% were seen once. The starting material was PBMCs, obtained before TCRalphabeta/CD19-depleted stem cell transplant. These receptors were collected from a child aged 2-15 years with inherited bone marrow failure, due to receive a stem cell transplant.

This clonotype was counted between two and nine times. J is TRBJ2-7 and V is TRBV2; TRBD2 aligns across 9 bases. The CDR3 consists of 12 residues. Germline CDR1 is SNHLY and CDR2 is FYNNEI. The DNA of the CDR3 is TGTGTCGCGGGGGGGGATTCCTACGAGCAGTACTTC. It translates to CVAGGDSYEQYF.

This clonotype was detected ten times or more. The chain recombines TRBV27 with TRBJ2-7; tentatively, D is TRBD2 (5 bases). The CDR3 spans 14 residues. The germline CDR1 and CDR2 sequences are MNHEY and SMNVEV (reference sequence). V was clipped by 4 bases and J by 4 bases, with 14 bases between them. The CDR3 reads CASSSARGGYEQYF. The DNA of the CDR3 is TGTGCCAGCAGTTCAGCCCGGGGTGGATACGAGCAGTACTTC.

At least ten counts were recorded for this clonotype. V and J are TRBV29-1 and TRBJ2-1, with D tentatively TRBD1 or TRBD2 (7 bases each). Between the trimmed V and J ends, which lost 1 base and 0 bases, there was a span of 19 bases. The CDR3 covers 18 residues. Germline V CDR1 and CDR2: SQVTM, ANQGSEA. The CDR3, as DNA: TGCAGCGTTGAAGCCGTCAGGGGGGAGGGACTCTCCTACAATGAGCAGTTCTTC. Its protein is CSVEAVRGEGLSYNEQFF.

This sequence joins TRBV19 and TRBJ1-5, with 9 bases matching TRBD1. The J segment lost 2 bases and the V segment lost 6 bases, leaving 8 bases of the junction unmatched. Germline V gene data show CDR1 as LNHDA and CDR2 as SQIVND (reference sequence). The CDR3 spans 16 residues. The CDR3 region is CASRAYGDRGNQPQHF. CDR3 bases: TGTGCCAGTAGGGCGTACGGGGACAGGGGCAATCAGCCCCAGCATTTT.

There are many counts of this clonotype. This rearrangement joins TRBV20-1 to TRBJ1-5; TRBD1 aligns across 9 bases. This CDR3 contains 14 residues. V shed 4 bases and J 4 bases; nucleotides not matched to a gene: 5. Per the germline V gene, CDR1 is DFQATT and CDR2 is SNEGSKA (reference sequence). DNA for the CDR3: TGCAGTGCTAACCGGGACAGGGAAAATCAGCCCCAGCATTTT. This codes for CSANRDRENQPQHF.

This clonotype was counted ten times or more. The V gene is TRBV20-1, the J gene TRBJ2-7; TRBD1 matches 7 bases. Germline values: CDR1 DFQATT, CDR2 SNEGSKA (reference sequence). The junction had 7 bases not matched to a gene; V was cut back by 5 bases and J by 0 bases. There are 14 residues in the CDR3. The CDR3 region has the DNA TGCAGTGCTCTCCGACGGGACAGCTCCTACGAGCAGTACTTC. Its protein is CSALRRDSSYEQYF.

CDR3: CASSLSRGVLPNQETQYF. CDR3 coding DNA: TGTGCCAGCAGTTTATCCCGAGGAGTCTTACCTAACCAAGAGACCCAGTACTTC. J is TRBJ2-5 and V is TRBV28; D unclear. Germline values: CDR1 MDHEN, CDR2 SYDVKM. V was clipped by 1 base and J by 0 bases, with 18 bases between them. The CDR3 covers 18 residues.

This chain connects TRBV5-6 to TRBJ1-2; a weak D match, TRBD1 (5 bases). This CDR3 is built from 13 residues. V was pared by 4 bases and J by 4 bases, with 11 bases between. CDR1 and CDR2 from the germline V gene are SGHDT and YYEEEE. The CDR3 is CASSRDGLYGYTF. The CDR3 DNA reads as TGTGCCAGCAGCCGGGACGGCCTCTATGGCTACACCTTC. Complete variable domain (other parts from reference TRBV5-6 and TRBJ1-2): DAGVTQSPTHLIKTRGQQVTLRCSPKSGHDTVSWYQQALGQGPQFIFQYYEEEERQRGNFPDRFSGHQFPNYSSELNVNALLLGDSALYLCASSRDGLYGYTFGSGTRLTVV.

This clonotype was counted many times. This chain links TRBV27 with TRBJ2-3; 7 bases agree with TRBD1. There are 13 residues in the CDR3. Losses at the gene ends were 3 bases for V and 3 bases for J; bases not matched to a gene: 0. From germline, CDR1 is MNHEY and CDR2 SMNVEV (reference sequence). For the CDR3, the DNA is TGTGCCAGCAGTTTGGGACAGACAGATACGCAGTATTTT. Translation gives CASSLGQTDTQYF.

This clonotype was recorded many times. This chain uses TRBV12-3 or TRBV12-4 with TRBJ2-5, with a tentative D call TRBD1 (6 bases). V lost 6 bases and J lost 5, with 13 bases in between. The CDR3 extends over 13 amino acids. CDR3 in amino acids: CASSAVRGETQYF. CDR3 nucleotides: TGTGCCAGCAGCGCCGTCAGGGGCGAGACCCAGTACTTC.

There are many counts of this clonotype. The V and J genes are TRBV7-9 and TRBJ2-3; D unclear. This CDR3 spans 16 amino acids. V shed 5 bases and J shed 0 bases, with 15 bases lying between them. The germline V gene encodes CDR1 SEHNR and CDR2 FQNEAQ (reference sequence). In nucleotides, the CDR3 is TGTGCCAGCAGCCCCCGAGCAGGTACTAGCACAGATACGCAGTATTTT. This codes for CASSPRAGTSTDTQYF.

In this sample, this clonotype turned up many times. This chain uses TRBV5-5 with TRBJ1-3; D possibly corresponds to TRBD1 (6 bases). The CDR3 is made up of 15 amino acids. Germline-derived CDR1 and CDR2 are SGHKS and YYEKEE (reference sequence). V gave up 2 bases and J gave up 0 bases, with 9 bases separating them. CDR3 coding DNA: TGTGCCAGCAGCTTTGGGACAAGCTCTGGAAACACCATATATTTT. Amino acids: CASSFGTSSGNTIYF. Complete variable domain (other parts from reference TRBV5-5 and TRBJ1-3): DAGVTQSPTHLIKTRGQQVTLRCSPISGHKSVSWYQQVLGQGPQFIFQYYEKEERGRGNFPDRFSARQFPNYSSELNVNALLLGDSALYLCASSFGTSSGNTIYFGEGSWLTVV.

This clonotype was found a few times. This chain connects TRBV12-3 or TRBV12-4 to TRBJ2-7, with D hard to call. Trimming stripped 8 bases from V and 5 bases from J, with 13 bases between. This CDR3 has 12 amino acids. This CDR3 reads CASGPRTDEQYF. CDR3 nucleotides: TGTGCCAGCGGTCCGAGGACGGACGAGCAGTACTTC.

This clonotype was observed at least ten times. The gene calls are TRBV4-3 and TRBJ2-1, with 12 nucleotides matching TRBD2. CDR1 and CDR2 from the germline V gene are LGHNA and YSLEER. V shed 1 base, J shed 7 bases, and the junction held 11 bases outside the gene matches. There are 18 residues in the CDR3. CDR3 amino acids: CASSQGSGGLAGSNEQFF. The CDR3 DNA reads TGCGCCAGCAGCCAAGGATCAGGAGGACTAGCGGGAAGTAATGAGCAGTTCTTC.

This clonotype was seen only a few times. The V call is TRBV12-3 or TRBV12-4, the J call TRBJ2-1, with D hard to call. V lost 7 bases to trimming and J lost 0 bases, with 7 bases between them. The CDR3 contains 13 residues. The CDR3 nucleotides are TGTGCCAGCAACCCAGGCTCCTACAATGAGCAGTTCTTC. Its translation: CASNPGSYNEQFF.

This clonotype was seen many times. The chain combines TRBV6-2 or TRBV6-3 with TRBJ2-1; 8 bases are shared with TRBD2. J lost 3 bases, V lost 6 bases, and 10 bases had no gene match. CDR1 and CDR2 (germline): MNHEY, SVGEGT. The length of the CDR3 is 16 residues. The CDR3 DNA sequence: TGTGCCAGCAGGAAATTAAGCGGGAGTAACTACAATGAGCAGTTCTTC. This translates into CASRKLSGSNYNEQFF.

CDR3 protein: CASSESVEDEQFF. The CDR3, as DNA: TGCGCCAGCAGTGAGTCTGTAGAGGATGAGCAGTTCTTC. The chain joins TRBV10-1 to TRBJ2-1; D uncertain. CDR1 WNHNN and CDR2 SYGVQD come from the germline V gene (reference sequence). This CDR3 contains 13 residues. The V end lost 0 bases, the J end lost 8 bases, and 8 bases lay between the germline ends.

About this clonotype itself: Since a much larger clone is just one base distant, this may be a read error. No conserved phenylalanine or tryptophan ends this CDR3, so it is likely a read error. The genes are TRBV9 and TRBJ1-1; D uncertain. CDR1 and CDR2 from the germline V gene are SGDLS and YYNGEE. This CDR3 is built from 13 residues. Trimming cost V 1 base and J 1 base, with 5 bases left between them. The DNA for the CDR3 is TGTGCCAGCAGCGTATCGCAGAACACTGAAGCTTTCCTT. It codes for CASSVSQNTEAFL.

This clonotype was detected only a few times. V gene TRBV11-1 combines with J gene TRBJ2-6; TRBD1 is a possible D gene (6 bases). Trimming pared 5 bases from V and 4 bases from J, leaving 21 bases between. The CDR3 runs 18 residues. Germline CDR1 SGHAT, CDR2 FQDESV (reference sequence). The CDR3 spells CASSPRDPQGPGANVLTF. Written as DNA, the CDR3 is TGTGCCAGCAGCCCACGTGACCCCCAGGGGCCCGGGGCCAACGTCCTGACTTTC.